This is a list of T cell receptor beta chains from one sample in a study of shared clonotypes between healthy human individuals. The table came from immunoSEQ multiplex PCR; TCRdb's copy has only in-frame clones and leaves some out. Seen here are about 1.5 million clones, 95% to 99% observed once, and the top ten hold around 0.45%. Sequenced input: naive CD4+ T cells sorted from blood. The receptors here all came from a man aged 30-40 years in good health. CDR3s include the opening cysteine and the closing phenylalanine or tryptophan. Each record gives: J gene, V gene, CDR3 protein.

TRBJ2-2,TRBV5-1,CASSLVVADGNTGELFF
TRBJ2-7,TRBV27,CASSRLDRVGSYEQYF
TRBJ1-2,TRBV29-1,CSVDRQRAVGSTF
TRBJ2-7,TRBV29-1,CSVVPGSYEQYF
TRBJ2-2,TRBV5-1,CASSRLVNTGELFF
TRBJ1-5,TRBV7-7,CASSLAGGHNSNQPQHF
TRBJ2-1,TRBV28,CASSPLDAPRDEQFF
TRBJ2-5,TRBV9,CASSAGLAGALRTQYF
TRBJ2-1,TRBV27,CASSPRGFSSYNEQFF
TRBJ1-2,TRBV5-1,CASSLGQGNYGYTF
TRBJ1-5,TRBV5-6,CASSSQGRGQHF
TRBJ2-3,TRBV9,CASSPRRAPDTQYF
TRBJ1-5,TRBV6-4,CASSDQGLVSPQHF
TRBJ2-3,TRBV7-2,CASSQGIANEDTQYF
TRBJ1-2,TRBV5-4,CASSLPRSYGYTF
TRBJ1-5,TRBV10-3,CAISERPDQPQHF
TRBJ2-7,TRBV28,CASRKTGRYEQYF
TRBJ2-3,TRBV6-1,CASSILAGHTDTQYF
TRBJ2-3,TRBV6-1,CASSLLGLRADTQYF
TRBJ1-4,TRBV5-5,CASSLVEGQGIGKLFF
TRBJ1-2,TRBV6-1,CASSEGPPTF
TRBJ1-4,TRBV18,CASSQPGQRNEKLFF
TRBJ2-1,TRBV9,CASSVGTSSNEQFF
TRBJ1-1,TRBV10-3,CAISTGRNTEAFF
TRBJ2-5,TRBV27,CASSFKGTVETQYF
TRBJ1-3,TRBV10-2,CASATGVANTIYF
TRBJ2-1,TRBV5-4,CASISGGGAREQFF
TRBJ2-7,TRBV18,CASSPTSNYEQYF
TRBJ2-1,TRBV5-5,CASSGLAGAPSYNEQFF
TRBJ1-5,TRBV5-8,CASSLARGSRGNQPQHF
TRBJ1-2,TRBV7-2,CASSLSPDYGYTF
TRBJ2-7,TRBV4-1,CASSHNAGTSGRVYEQYF
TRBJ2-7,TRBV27,CASSSQIVAGRAYEQYF
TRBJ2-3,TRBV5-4,CASSRGAQREVGDTQYF
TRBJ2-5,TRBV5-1,CASSWGVQWETQYF
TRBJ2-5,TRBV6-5,CASSYSRTLRARTQYF
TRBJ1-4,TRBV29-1,CSAGGRLAEKLFF
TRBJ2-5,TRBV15,CATSRVVGLEETQYF
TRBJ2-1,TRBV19,CASTWDNEQFF
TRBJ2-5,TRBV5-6,CASSPSAYQETQYF
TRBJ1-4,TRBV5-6,CASSLVSNEKLFF
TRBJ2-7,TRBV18,CASRSSSEQYF
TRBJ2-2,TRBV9,CASSVMGQGELFF
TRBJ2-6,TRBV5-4,CASSYPVEGAGANVLTF
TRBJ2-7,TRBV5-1,CASSPDLPYEQYF
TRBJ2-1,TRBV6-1,CASSEGIGSVWNEQFF